This T cell receptor (beta chain) was identified during a study of T cell responses to AZD1222 COVID-19 vaccine. Study conclusions and caveats: Samples come after the peak T cell response, not at day 14.

This clone came up once. Its antigen remains unidentified. Germline CDR1 is SEHNR and CDR2 is FQNEAQ (reference sequence). V was clipped by 3 bases and J by 4 bases, with 7 bases between them. The CDR3 contains 13 residues. Assay used: immunoSEQ multiplex PCR; TCRdb lists only in-frame clones, some missing. The sample has around 97,000 clones, about 92% seen once. This clonotype originated in an adult in good health. Sample: peripheral blood, taken on day 0 of AZD1222 vaccination. The chain carries TRBV7-9 and TRBJ1-3; D may be TRBD1 (5 bases). CDR3 sequence: CASSLAGGNTIYF. The CDR3 DNA sequence: TGTGCCAGCAGCTTGGCAGGGGGAAACACCATATATTTT.